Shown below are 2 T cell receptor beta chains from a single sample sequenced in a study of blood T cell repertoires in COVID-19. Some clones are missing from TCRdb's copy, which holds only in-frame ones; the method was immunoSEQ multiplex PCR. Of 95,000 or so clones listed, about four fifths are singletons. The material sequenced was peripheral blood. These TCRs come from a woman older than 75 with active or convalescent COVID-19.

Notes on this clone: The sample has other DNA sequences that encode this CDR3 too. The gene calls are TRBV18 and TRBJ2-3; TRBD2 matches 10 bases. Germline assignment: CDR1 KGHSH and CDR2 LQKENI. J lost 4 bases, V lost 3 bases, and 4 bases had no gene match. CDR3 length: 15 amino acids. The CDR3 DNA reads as TGTGCCAGCTCACCGCTAGCGGGAGTAGCAGATACGCAGTATTTT. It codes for CASSPLAGVADTQYF. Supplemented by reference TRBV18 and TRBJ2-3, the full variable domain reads NAGVMQNPRHLVRRRGQEARLRCSPMKGHSHVYWYRQLPEEGLKFMVYLQKENIIDESGMPKERFSAEFPKEGPSILRIQQVVRGDSAAYFCASSPLAGVADTQYFGPGTRLTVL.

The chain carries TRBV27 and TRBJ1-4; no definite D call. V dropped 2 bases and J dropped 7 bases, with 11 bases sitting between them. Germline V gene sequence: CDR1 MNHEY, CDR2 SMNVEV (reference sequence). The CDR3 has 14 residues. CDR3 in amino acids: CASSLIGAAEKLFF. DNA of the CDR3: TGTGCCAGCAGTTTAATAGGAGCGGCTGAAAAACTGTTTTTT.